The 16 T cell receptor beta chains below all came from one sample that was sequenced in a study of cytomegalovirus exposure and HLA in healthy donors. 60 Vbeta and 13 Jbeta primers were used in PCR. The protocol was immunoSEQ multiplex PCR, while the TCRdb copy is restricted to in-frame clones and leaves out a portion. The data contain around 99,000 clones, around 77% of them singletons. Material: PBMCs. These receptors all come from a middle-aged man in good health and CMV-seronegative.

Here the CDR3 reads CASSFRRGSSEQYF. The CDR3 coding sequence is TGCGCCAGCAGCTTTCGTAGGGGATCATCCGAGCAGTACTTC. The chain uses TRBV5-1 and TRBJ2-5, with a possible D match to TRBD1 (5 bases). The closer fit of TRBJ2-7 to the DNA end suggests the J call may be wrong. This CDR3 comprises 14 residues. Germline V gives CDR1 SGHRS, CDR2 YFSETQ.

The CDR3 loop reads CASSPRQTGGGEAEAFF. Here the CDR3 DNA reads TGCGCCAGCAGCCCTAGACAGACAGGGGGCGGGGAGGCTGAAGCTTTCTTT. The chain has TRBV5-1 and TRBJ1-1, with 10 nucleotides matching TRBD1. The germline CDR1 and CDR2 sequences are SGHRS and YFSETQ. J was trimmed by 6 bases and V by 4 bases; bases with no gene match: 15. There are 17 residues in the CDR3.

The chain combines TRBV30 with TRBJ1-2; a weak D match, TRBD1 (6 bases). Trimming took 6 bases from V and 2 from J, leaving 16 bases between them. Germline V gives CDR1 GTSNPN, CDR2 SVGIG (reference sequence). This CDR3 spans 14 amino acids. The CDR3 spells CACTSGGSNYGYTF. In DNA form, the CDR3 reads TGTGCCTGTACGTCTGGGGGCTCCAACTATGGCTACACCTTC.

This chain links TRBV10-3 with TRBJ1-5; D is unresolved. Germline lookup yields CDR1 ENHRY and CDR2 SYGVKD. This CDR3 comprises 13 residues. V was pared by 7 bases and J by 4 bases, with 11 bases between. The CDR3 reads CAITPGLNQPQHF. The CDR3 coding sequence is TGTGCCATCACCCCAGGCCTTAATCAGCCCCAGCATTTT.

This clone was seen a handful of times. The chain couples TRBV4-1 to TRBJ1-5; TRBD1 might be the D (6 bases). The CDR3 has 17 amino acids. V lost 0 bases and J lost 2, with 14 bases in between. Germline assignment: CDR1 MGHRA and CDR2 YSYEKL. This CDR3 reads CASSQESLGGRNQPQHF. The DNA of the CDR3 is TGCGCCAGCAGCCAAGAGTCACTGGGGGGGCGCAATCAGCCCCAGCATTTT.

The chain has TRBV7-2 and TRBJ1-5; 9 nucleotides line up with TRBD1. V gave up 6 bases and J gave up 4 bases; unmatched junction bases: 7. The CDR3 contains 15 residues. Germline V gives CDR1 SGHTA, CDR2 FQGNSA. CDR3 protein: CASSLQGALNQPQHF. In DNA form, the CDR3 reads TGTGCCAGCAGTTTACAGGGGGCTTTGAATCAGCCCCAGCATTTT.

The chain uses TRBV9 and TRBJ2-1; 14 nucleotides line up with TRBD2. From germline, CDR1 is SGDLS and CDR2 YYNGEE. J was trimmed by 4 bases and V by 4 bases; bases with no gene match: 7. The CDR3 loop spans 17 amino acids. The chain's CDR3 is CASSHGTSGGGYNEQFF. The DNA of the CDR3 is TGTGCCAGCAGCCACGGGACTAGCGGGGGTGGGTACAATGAGCAGTTCTTC. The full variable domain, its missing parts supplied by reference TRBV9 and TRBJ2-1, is DSGVTQTPKHLITATGQRVTLRCSPRSGDLSVYWYQQSLDQGLQFLIQYYNGEERAKGNILERFSAQQFPDLHSELNLSSLELGDSALYFCASSHGTSGGGYNEQFFGPGTRLTVL.

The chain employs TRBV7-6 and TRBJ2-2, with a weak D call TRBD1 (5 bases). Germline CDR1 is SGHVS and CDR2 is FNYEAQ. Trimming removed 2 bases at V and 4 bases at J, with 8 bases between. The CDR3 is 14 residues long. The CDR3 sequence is CASSLQGSTGELFF. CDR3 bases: TGTGCCAGCAGCTTACAGGGTAGCACCGGGGAGCTGTTTTTT.

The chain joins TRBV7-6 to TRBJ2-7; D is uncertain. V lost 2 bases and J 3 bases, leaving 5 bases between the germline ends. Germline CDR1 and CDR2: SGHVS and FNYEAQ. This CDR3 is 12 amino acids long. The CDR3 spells CASSLTGYEQYF. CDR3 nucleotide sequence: TGTGCCAGCAGCTTAACGGGCTACGAGCAGTACTTC.

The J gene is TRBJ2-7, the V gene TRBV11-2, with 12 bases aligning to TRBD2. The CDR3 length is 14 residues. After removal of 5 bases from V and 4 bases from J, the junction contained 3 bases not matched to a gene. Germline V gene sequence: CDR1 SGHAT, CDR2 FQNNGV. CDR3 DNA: TGTGCCAGCAGCGAGACTAGCGGGAGTTACGAGCAGTACTTC. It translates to CASSETSGSYEQYF.

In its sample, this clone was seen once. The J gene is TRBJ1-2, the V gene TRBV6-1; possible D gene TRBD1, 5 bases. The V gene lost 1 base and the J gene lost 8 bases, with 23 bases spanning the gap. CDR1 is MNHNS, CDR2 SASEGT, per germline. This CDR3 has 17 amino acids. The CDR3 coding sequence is TGTGCCAGCAGTGAAGTGTTGAACCCGATTGGGGCCGGAGGCTACACCTTC. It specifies CASSEVLNPIGAGGYTF.

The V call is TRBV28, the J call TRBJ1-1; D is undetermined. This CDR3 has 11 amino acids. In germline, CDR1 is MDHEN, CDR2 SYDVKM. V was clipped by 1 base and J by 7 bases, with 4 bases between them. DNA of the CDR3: TGTGCCAGCAGTTTATCTCGTGAAGCTTTCTTT. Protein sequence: CASSLSREAFF.

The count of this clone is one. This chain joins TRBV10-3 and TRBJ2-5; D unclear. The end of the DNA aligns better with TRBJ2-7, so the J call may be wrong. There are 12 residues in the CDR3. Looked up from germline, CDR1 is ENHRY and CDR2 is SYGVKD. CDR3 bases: TGTGCCATCAGTCCGAGCTCCTACGAGCAGTACTTC. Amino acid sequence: CAISPSSYEQYF.

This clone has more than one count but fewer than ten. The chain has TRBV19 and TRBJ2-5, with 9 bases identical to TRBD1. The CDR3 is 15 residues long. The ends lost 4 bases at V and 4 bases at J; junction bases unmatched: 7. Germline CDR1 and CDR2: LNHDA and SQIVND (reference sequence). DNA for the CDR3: TGTGCCAGTAGTAGGGACAGGGCGTTATCAGAGACCCAGTACTTC. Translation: CASSRDRALSETQYF.

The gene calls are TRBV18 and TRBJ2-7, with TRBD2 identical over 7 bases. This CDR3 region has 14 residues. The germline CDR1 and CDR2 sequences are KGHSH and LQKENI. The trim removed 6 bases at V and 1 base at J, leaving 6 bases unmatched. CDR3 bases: TGTGCCAGCTCGCAGAGGGACTATTCCTACGAGCAGTACTTC. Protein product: CASSQRDYSYEQYF.

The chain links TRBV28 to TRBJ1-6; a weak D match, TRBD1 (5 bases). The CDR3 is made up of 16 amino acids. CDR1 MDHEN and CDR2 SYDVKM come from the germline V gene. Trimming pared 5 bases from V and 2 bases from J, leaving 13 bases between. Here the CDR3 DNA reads TGTGCCAGCAGTCGCGGGGGGGGGACCTATAATTCACCCCTCCACTTT. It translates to CASSRGGGTYNSPLHF.